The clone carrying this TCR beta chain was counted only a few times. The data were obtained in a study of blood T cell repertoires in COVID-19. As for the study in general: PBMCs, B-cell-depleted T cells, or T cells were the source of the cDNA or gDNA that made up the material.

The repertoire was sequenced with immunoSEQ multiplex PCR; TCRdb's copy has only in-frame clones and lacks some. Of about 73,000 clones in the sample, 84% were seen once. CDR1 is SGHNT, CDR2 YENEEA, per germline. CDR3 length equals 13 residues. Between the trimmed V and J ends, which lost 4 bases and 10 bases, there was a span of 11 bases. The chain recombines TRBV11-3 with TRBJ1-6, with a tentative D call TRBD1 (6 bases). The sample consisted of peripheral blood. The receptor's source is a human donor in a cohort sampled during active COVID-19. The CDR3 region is CASSSQGLSPLHF. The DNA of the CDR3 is TGTGCCAGCAGCTCACAGGGATTATCACCCCTCCACTTT. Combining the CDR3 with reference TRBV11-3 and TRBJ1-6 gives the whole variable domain EAGVVQSPRYKIIEKKQPVAFWCNPISGHNTLYWYLQNLGQGPELLIRYENEEAVDDSQLPKDRFSAERLKGVDSTLKIQPAELGDSAVYLCASSSQGLSPLHFGNGTRLTVT.